This T cell receptor beta chain comes out of a study of T cell responses to AZD1222 COVID-19 vaccine. Profiling relied on immunoSEQ multiplex PCR, and the TCRdb table lists in-frame clones only, not all of them. This sample carries over 70,000 clones, 70% to 80% of them seen once, and the ten largest clones take 25% to 30%. Study-wide results and limits: Dominant at 160-218 and 743-854, vaccine-associated CD4 TCRs also spanned spike. Unmutated variant regions reportedly attract nearly half of all spike-specific TCRs.

The CDR3 consists of 11 residues. V lost 2 bases to trimming and J lost 5 bases, with 2 bases between them. Germline CDR1 is SEHNR and CDR2 is FQNEAQ (reference sequence). Turning to this clone: What it binds is unknown.

The sample in question was peripheral blood, obtained 28 days after the second dose of the MenACWY control vaccine. The source of this sequence is an adult who received the MenACWY meningococcal vaccine as a control. This chain connects TRBV7-9 to TRBJ2-3; no definite D call. The CDR3 here is CASSLKDTQYF. CDR3 nucleotides: TGTGCCAGCAGCTTAAAAGATACGCAGTATTTT.